One and the same sample provided the 32 T cell receptor beta chains below, sequenced in a study of technical replicates of blood from a few donors. Assay used: immunoSEQ multiplex PCR; TCRdb lists only in-frame clones, some missing. The profile covers 80,000 to 95,000 clones, with 90% to 95% appearing a single time and less than 0.3% taken by the ten largest. The source material was T cells isolated from PBMCs. The receptor source for this set is a human donor in good health.

The CDR3 loop is CASSESVGNTIYF. CDR3 nucleotide sequence: TGCGCCAGCAGTGAGTCCGTAGGAAACACCATATATTTT. The chain carries TRBV10-1 and TRBJ1-3, with D hard to call. This CDR3 has 13 residues. The V end lost 0 bases, the J end lost 4 bases, and 4 bases lay between the germline ends. Germline CDR1 reads WNHNN; CDR2 reads SYGVQD (reference sequence).

This sequence joins TRBV5-4 and TRBJ2-3, with D perhaps TRBD1 (8 bases). Trimming cost V 5 bases and J 1 base, with 17 bases left between them. CDR1 is SGHNT, CDR2 YYREEE, per germline (reference sequence). The CDR3 extends over 16 amino acids. The CDR3 coding sequence is TGTGCCAGCAGGGGGGGGACAGGACAACGCACAGATACGCAGTATTTT. Its protein product is CASRGGTGQRTDTQYF.

The V call is TRBV6-4, the J call TRBJ2-1; 7 bases map to TRBD1. J was trimmed by 5 bases and V by 4 bases; bases with no gene match: 2. CDR1 MRHNA and CDR2 SNTAGT come from the germline V gene. This CDR3 has 13 residues. CDR3 sequence: CASSAGTDNEQFF. CDR3 DNA: TGTGCCAGCAGTGCCGGGACAGACAATGAGCAGTTCTTC.

The J gene is TRBJ1-2, the V gene TRBV10-3; 8 positions match TRBD1. The CDR3 loop spans 13 amino acids. The germline V gene encodes CDR1 ENHRY and CDR2 SYGVKD. Unmatched junction bases numbered 3, after V lost 6 bases and J lost 3 bases. The CDR3 coding sequence is TGTGCCATCAGCCCGGGACAGGACTATGGCTACACCTTC. Translated: CAISPGQDYGYTF.

Only a few counts were recorded for this clone. The chain is built from TRBV30 and TRBJ1-1, with unresolved D. The CDR3 runs to 14 residues. The germline CDR1 and CDR2 sequences are GTSNPN and SVGIG (reference sequence). The ends were cut back, 6 bases at V and 5 bases at J, with 19 bases in the middle. The CDR3 DNA sequence: TGTGCCTGTGTACCCCCGGAGCAGTCTACTGAAGCTTTCTTT. As protein: CACVPPEQSTEAFF.

CDR3 loop: CASSQVDGGIRYEQYF. The CDR3 bases are TGCGCCAGCAGCCAAGTTGACGGGGGAATTCGCTACGAGCAGTACTTC. The chain is built from TRBV4-1 and TRBJ2-7; tentative D call: TRBD2 (6 bases). There are 16 residues in the CDR3. CDR1 is MGHRA, CDR2 YSYEKL, per germline. Trimming shortened V by 1 base and J by 3 bases, and 16 bases separated the two germline ends.

The V call is TRBV6-1, the J call TRBJ1-2, with D possibly matching TRBD1 (6 bases). Germline lookup yields CDR1 MNHNS and CDR2 SASEGT. Deletions cut 7 bases from V and 7 bases from J, with 22 bases between. The CDR3 runs 15 residues. The CDR3 loop reads CASTEAEGGATGYTF. Written as DNA, the CDR3 is TGTGCCAGCACCGAAGCCGAGGGGGGGGCGACTGGCTACACCTTC.

The V call is TRBV29-1, the J call TRBJ1-2; the D gene is possibly TRBD1 (5 bases). Trimming left V 0 bases short and J 2 bases short, with 10 bases between. The CDR3 has 14 residues. Germline V gene sequence: CDR1 SQVTM, CDR2 ANQGSEA. The CDR3 here is CSVEDTGPNYGYTF. The CDR3 DNA is TGCAGCGTTGAAGATACAGGACCGAACTATGGCTACACCTTC. The whole variable domain, filled in from reference TRBV29-1 and TRBJ1-2, reads SAVISQKPSRDICQRGTSLTIQCQVDSQVTMMFWYRQQPGQSLTLIATANQGSEATYESGFVIDKFPISRPNLTFSTLTVSNMSPEDSSIYLCSVEDTGPNYGYTFGSGTRLTVV.

CDR3 nucleotide sequence: TGTGCCAGCAGCCTTGGACAGAATCCTTCCTACGAGCAGTACTTC. Amino acids: CASSLGQNPSYEQYF. The V and J genes are TRBV7-6 and TRBJ2-7; D is perhaps TRBD1 (6 bases). The CDR3 runs to 15 residues. The V gene lost 5 bases and the J gene lost 1 base, with 15 bases spanning the gap. Germline CDR1 reads SGHVS; CDR2 reads FNYEAQ.

The gene calls are TRBV15 and TRBJ2-7, with 7 bases matching TRBD1. The CDR3 runs to 17 residues. The V gene's germline CDR1 is LNHNV and CDR2 YYDKDF (reference sequence). Losses at the gene ends were 2 bases for V and 0 bases for J; bases not matched to a gene: 10. CDR3 in DNA: TGTGCCACCAGCAGACGGTGGAGTAGGGGGCTCTCCTACGAGCAGTACTTC. Its translation is CATSRRWSRGLSYEQYF.

The table lists this clone with a count of one. The chain combines TRBV6-5 with TRBJ2-3; weak D call: TRBD2 (5 bases). The CDR3 consists of 16 residues. Germline V gives CDR1 MNHEY, CDR2 SVGAGI. V was trimmed by 3 bases and J by 1 base, leaving 14 bases between them. The chain's CDR3 is CASSYTKEVGTDTQYF. The CDR3, as DNA: TGTGCCAGCAGTTATACCAAGGAGGTGGGCACAGATACGCAGTATTTT.

The rearrangement links TRBV15 to TRBJ1-2, with D possibly being TRBD1 (5 bases). With 0 bases removed from V and 4 bases from J, the gap between germline ends came to 12 bases. CDR3 length equals 15 residues. Germline V lookup: CDR1 LNHNV, CDR2 YYDKDF (reference sequence). DNA for the CDR3: TGTGCCACCAGCAGAGATAGGCAGGGAAGCTATGGCTACACCTTC. Translated: CATSRDRQGSYGYTF.

V usage is TRBV19 and J usage is TRBJ1-1; no clear D gene. V lost 3 bases and J 5 bases, leaving 10 bases between the germline ends. CDR1 is LNHDA and CDR2 is SQIVND in the germline V gene (reference sequence). This CDR3 region has 13 residues. CDR3 loop: CASSIPGRTEAFF. Written as DNA, the CDR3 is TGTGCCAGTAGTATTCCGGGGAGAACTGAAGCTTTCTTT.

This sequence joins TRBV7-6 and TRBJ1-1; D is undetermined. Trimming took off 4 bases at V and 6 bases at J, with 15 bases between the two ends. The CDR3 covers 14 residues. Per germline, CDR1 SGHVS and CDR2 FNYEAQ. The CDR3 DNA reads TGTGCCAGCAGCTCCATTGCGGGTCCCGCTGAAGCTTTCTTT. Translating gives CASSSIAGPAEAFF.

The chain employs TRBV7-3 and TRBJ2-3; TRBD2 matches at 11 bases. The germline V gene encodes CDR1 SGHTA and CDR2 FQGTGA. The trim removed 5 bases at V and 0 bases at J, leaving 10 bases unmatched. The CDR3 has 18 amino acids. CDR3: CASSPGTSGARSTDTQYF. CDR3 bases: TGTGCCAGCAGCCCGGGGACTAGCGGAGCTCGTAGCACAGATACGCAGTATTTT.

This clone is a singleton in its sample. The gene calls are TRBV5-6 and TRBJ2-3, with 8 bases matching TRBD2. Losses at the gene ends were 3 bases for V and 0 bases for J; bases not matched to a gene: 3. The germline V gene has CDR1 SGHDT and CDR2 YYEEEE. The CDR3 is 15 residues long. This chain's CDR3 is CASSWGLESTDTQYF. DNA for the CDR3: TGTGCCAGCAGCTGGGGACTAGAGAGCACAGATACGCAGTATTTT.

The V gene is TRBV13, the J gene TRBJ2-4, with 9 bases aligning to TRBD1. V shed 0 bases, J shed 5 bases, and the junction held 11 bases outside the gene matches. The CDR3 runs to 18 residues. Looked up from germline, CDR1 is PRHDT and CDR2 is FYEKMQ (reference sequence). The CDR3 here is CASSLGPTGGIGENIQYF. The CDR3 coding sequence is TGTGCCAGCAGCTTAGGCCCGACAGGGGGTATTGGGGAAAACATTCAGTACTTC.

The V call is TRBV5-1, the J call TRBJ1-2; 7 bases line up with TRBD1. Germline CDR1 is SGHRS and CDR2 is YFSETQ. The V segment lost 4 bases and the J segment 8 bases; nucleotides outside the gene matches: 11. This CDR3 is built from 14 residues. In nucleotides, the CDR3 is TGCGCCAGCAGCGACACAGGGGAGTTAGACGGCTACACCTTC. This encodes CASSDTGELDGYTF.

The chain carries TRBV13 and TRBJ2-7; 7 bases line up with TRBD1. V gave up 5 bases and J gave up 2 bases; unmatched junction bases: 3. Germline CDR1 is PRHDT and CDR2 is FYEKMQ (reference sequence). This CDR3 comprises 13 residues. CDR3 sequence reads: CASSQGQAYEQYF. The DNA of the CDR3 is TGTGCCAGCAGCCAAGGACAGGCCTACGAGCAGTACTTC. The variable domain in full, completed from reference TRBV13 and TRBJ2-7, reads AAGVIQSPRHLIKEKRETATLKCYPIPRHDTVYWYQQGPGQDPQFLISFYEKMQSDKGSIPDRFSAQQFSDYHSELNMSSLELGDSALYFCASSQGQAYEQYFGPGTRLTVT.

The chain carries TRBV4-2 and TRBJ2-5, with 9 bases that match TRBD1. The CDR3 totals 16 residues. Looked up from germline, CDR1 is LGHNA and CDR2 is YNFKEQ. The J segment lost 3 bases and the V segment lost 1 base, leaving 6 bases of the junction unmatched. The CDR3 nucleotides read TGTGCCAGCAGCCAAGTCCCGGGACAGGGCGAAGAGACCCAGTACTTC. It encodes CASSQVPGQGEETQYF.

This chain links TRBV27 with TRBJ1-2; 7 bases are a match to TRBD1. Looked up from germline, CDR1 is MNHEY and CDR2 is SMNVEV (reference sequence). V gave up 0 bases and J gave up 0 bases; unmatched junction bases: 4. This CDR3 is 16 amino acids long. The CDR3 DNA reads as TGTGCCAGCAGTTTATCCCGGACAGGCGCTAACTATGGCTACACCTTC. Translated, it gives CASSLSRTGANYGYTF.

The rearrangement joins TRBV7-2 to TRBJ2-5, with TRBD2 matching 7 bases. Losses at the gene ends were 1 base for V and 5 bases for J; bases not matched to a gene: 4. In germline, CDR1 is SGHTA, CDR2 FQGNSA. The CDR3 has 14 amino acids. CDR3 amino acids: CASSLVRGWETQYF. As DNA, the CDR3 is TGTGCCAGCAGCTTAGTGCGGGGGTGGGAGACCCAGTACTTC.

The chain has TRBV19 and TRBJ1-1, with unresolved D. With 10 bases removed from V and 5 bases from J, the gap between germline ends came to 2 bases. Germline CDR1 is LNHDA and CDR2 is SQIVND (reference sequence). The CDR3 loop spans 8 amino acids. The CDR3 DNA sequence: TGTGCCACTACTGAAGCTTTCTTT. This encodes CATTEAFF.

The chain recombines TRBV4-1 with TRBJ2-7; D not resolved. Trimming stripped 1 base from V and 3 bases from J, with 10 bases between. The CDR3 is 14 amino acids. Germline CDR1 is MGHRA and CDR2 is YSYEKL. The CDR3 spells CASSQGHKYYEQYF. Here the CDR3 DNA reads TGCGCCAGCAGCCAAGGTCACAAGTACTACGAGCAGTACTTC.

The chain couples TRBV5-1 to TRBJ2-2, with D possibly matching TRBD2 (6 bases). Germline CDR1 reads SGHRS; CDR2 reads YFSETQ. The V end lost 1 base, the J end lost 1 base, and 8 bases lay between the germline ends. CDR3 length equals 15 residues. The CDR3: CASSLPGGNTGELFF. The CDR3 region has the DNA TGCGCCAGCAGCTTGCCCGGGGGGAACACCGGGGAGCTGTTTTTT.

The J gene is TRBJ2-5, the V gene TRBV7-6; weak D call: TRBD1 (6 bases). The V end was cut by 3 bases, the J end by 1 base, with 12 bases between. The CDR3 covers 15 residues. Per germline, CDR1 SGHVS and CDR2 FNYEAQ. The CDR3 bases are TGTGCCAGCAGCTTCAGACAGGCCATCCAAGAGACCCAGTACTTC. It is translated as CASSFRQAIQETQYF.

The gene calls are TRBV7-9 and TRBJ2-3; D possibly corresponds to TRBD1 (5 bases). This CDR3 is built from 15 residues. Trimming stripped 1 base from V and 1 base from J, with 9 bases between. CDR1 and CDR2 (germline): SEHNR, FQNEAQ (reference sequence). The CDR3 bases are TGTGCCAGCAGCTTAGACAGGTGGGGCACAGATACGCAGTATTTT. Its protein is CASSLDRWGTDTQYF.

The genes are TRBV14 and TRBJ1-2; D is ambiguous. Germline V gene lookup returns CDR1 SGHDN and CDR2 FVKESK. Trimming took 0 bases from V and 4 from J, leaving 12 bases between them. The CDR3 sequence is 15 residues long. CDR3 DNA: TGTGCCAGCAGCCAAGAACCCCGAACGAGCTATGGCTACACCTTC. Translating it yields CASSQEPRTSYGYTF. The full variable domain, rest sourced from reference TRBV14 and TRBJ1-2, is EAGVTQFPSHSVIEKGQTVTLRCDPISGHDNLYWYRRVMGKEIKFLLHFVKESKQDESGMPNNRFLAERTGGTYSTLKVQPAELEDSGVYFCASSQEPRTSYGYTFGSGTRLTVV.

Note on this clone: At one end the junction does not follow the germline gene, possibly because of a read error. V and J are TRBV7-6 and TRBJ2-2, with 11 bases that match TRBD1. Looked up from germline, CDR1 is SGHVS and CDR2 is FNYEAQ. This CDR3 is built from 14 residues. CDR3 bases: TGTGCCAGCAGCTTAGGGACAGGGGGCACGGAGATGTTTTTT. Translating it yields CASSLGTGGTEMFF.

The rearrangement links TRBV15 to TRBJ2-1; TRBD2 aligns across 14 bases. The CDR3 has 19 amino acids. V dropped 1 base and J dropped 4; count of bases not matched to a gene: 9. CDR1 and CDR2 (germline): LNHNV, YYDKDF (reference sequence). DNA for the CDR3: TGTGCCACCAGCAGAGCCCGGCGGACTAGCGGGAGGCCTTACAATGAGCAGTTCTTC. Translation: CATSRARRTSGRPYNEQFF.

The chain employs TRBV4-1 and TRBJ1-2, with TRBD1 matching 7 bases. The CDR3 runs 16 residues. The V gene's germline CDR1 is MGHRA and CDR2 YSYEKL. After removal of 3 bases from V and 4 bases from J, the junction contained 11 bases not matched to a gene. This chain's CDR3 is CASSQHPTGQSYGYTF. CDR3 DNA sequence: TGCGCCAGCAGCCAGCACCCGACGGGACAGAGCTATGGCTACACCTTC.

The chain recombines TRBV2 with TRBJ2-5; 11 bases align to TRBD2. Germline assignment: CDR1 SNHLY and CDR2 FYNNEI. CDR3 length equals 16 residues. Unmatched junction bases numbered 5, after V lost 1 base and J lost 4 bases. For the CDR3, the DNA is TGTGCCAGCAGTGAAGTGGGACTAGCGGTAAGAGAGACCCAGTACTTC. Translation gives CASSEVGLAVRETQYF.